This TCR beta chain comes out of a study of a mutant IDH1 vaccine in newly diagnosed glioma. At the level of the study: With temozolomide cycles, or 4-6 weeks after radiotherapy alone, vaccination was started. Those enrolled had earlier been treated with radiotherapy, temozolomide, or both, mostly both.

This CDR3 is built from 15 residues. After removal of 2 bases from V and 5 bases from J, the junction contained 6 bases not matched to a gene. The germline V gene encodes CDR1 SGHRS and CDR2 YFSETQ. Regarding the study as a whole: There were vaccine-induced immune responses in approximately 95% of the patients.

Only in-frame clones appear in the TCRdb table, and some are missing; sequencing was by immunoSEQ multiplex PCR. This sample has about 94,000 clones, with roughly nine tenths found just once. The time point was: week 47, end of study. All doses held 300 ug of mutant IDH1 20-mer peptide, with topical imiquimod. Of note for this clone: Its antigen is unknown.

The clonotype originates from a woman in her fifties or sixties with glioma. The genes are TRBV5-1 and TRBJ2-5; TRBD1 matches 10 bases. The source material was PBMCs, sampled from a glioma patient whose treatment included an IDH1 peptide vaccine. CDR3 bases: TGCGCCAGCAGCTTAGCGGGACAGGGGTCGGAGACCCAGTACTTC. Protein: CASSLAGQGSETQYF.